What follows describes a single T cell receptor (beta chain). This clone was counted once. Its antigen is currently not known. There are no base qualities to consult, and no much larger clone falls within one base. The cohort consisted of hundreds of healthy bone marrow donors. At the time of sampling, every cohort member was nominally healthy, though immune exposures that went unrecorded were likely present. The donor tested CMV seropositive, placing the donor among the approximately 290 seropositive members of the cohort. Every donor gave a peripheral blood sample, and the peripheral blood mononuclear cells from that sample were used for TCR beta sequencing. The Qiagen DNeasy Blood Extraction Kit was used to extract genomic DNA from the blood cell samples. V is pared back by 5 bases and J by 0 bases, with 14 bases lying between the germline termini. From the cysteine through the phenylalanine, the CDR3 covers 15 amino acids. The read is trimmed to its CDR3 DNA, 45 bases read in frame from base 1. CDR1 and CDR2 are read off the germline V gene as SGHRS and YFSETQ.

The data were taken from a study of cytomegalovirus exposure and HLA in healthy donors (dated by TCRdb to about 2017). In the study overall: An earlier analysis of fewer than 750 of the donors reported 276 Gb of sequence data and around 100 million unique TCR beta sequences obtained from 180 million or so T cells. Using immunosequencing, the study profiled T cell repertoires from 666 subjects and related those repertoires to cytomegalovirus serostatus. Of the 300 to 500 genotyped donors, 70% to 90% were placed in the genetic ancestry cluster associated with self-reported Caucasian donors. Typing coverage varied by locus: roughly 629-640 donors for A, B, C, DRB1 and DQB1; approximately 520 for DQA1; about 600 for DPA1; approximately 490 for DPB1. A later analysis re-analyzed previously published TCR beta repertoires from several hundred donors and added high-resolution HLA genotyping to study TCR occurrence patterns. To predict cytomegalovirus infection status, the study combined high-throughput TCR immunosequencing, statistical association of individual TCRs with disease status, and machine learning. Several DR-DQ haplotypes were treated as single units for association and clustering because of strong linkage in the cohort. A later genetic analysis used genome-wide SNP genotypes for about three fifths of the 666 donors, treating that subset as a discovery cohort. Donor age, sex, ethnicity and CMV serostatus were compiled alongside the repertoire data. An earlier analysis of around 580 of the donors used high-throughput TCR beta sequencing to judge whether each TCR beta V gene segment behaved as functional or pseudogenic. All discovery cohort repertoires had been generated on a single sequencing platform. Approximately 300 gigabases of sequencing data and 75 million to 85 million unique TCR sequences made up an early release that covered nearly 650 HLA-typed donors. HLA typing covered class I and class II loci at four-digit resolution. The aim of the study was to test whether cataloging public T cell receptors could identify signatures of past pathogen exposure. Rather than using new phenotypic data, the later analysis identified candidate immune exposures from TCR beta sequences and from how often those sequences occurred across donors. In addition to the first cohort of hundreds of subjects, a separate validation cohort of approximately 130 different subjects was used. Among 398 genotyped donors of the cohort, an average of roughly 230,000 unique TCR beta nucleotide sequences was sequenced per donor, of which about 18% were non-productive. The study at large found these results: A further reported finding was that TCR beta sequences accurately predicted the HLA-A and HLA-B alleles for most subjects in the first cohort. Some IMGT-functional V segments, including TRBV6-2 and TRBV6-3, could not be told apart with the 87-base-pair reads, so those segments were excluded. The classifier was reported to diagnose cytomegalovirus status with high specificity and sensitivity in both the original cohort and the validation cohort. Assigning TCR associations to individual alleles was difficult when HLA alleles, especially DR and DQ, strongly co-occurred. Three of the identified cytomegalovirus-associated TCR beta chains were confirmed in vitro to be specific for cytomegalovirus antigens. Because HLA typing was unavailable for some donors at each locus, only the typed subset was used in association tests. In a later analysis, about 17,000 TCR beta sequences were associated with specific HLA alleles at a false discovery rate of 0.05. According to a later analysis, TCR association rates differed among HLA loci, with DRB1 alleles showing the most associated TCRs and HLA-C alleles showing the fewest. According to a later analysis, most CMV-associated TCR beta chains appeared to be HLA-restricted, and the HLA associations seemed to be driven largely by CMV exposure. According to a later analysis, parvovirus B19, influenza, CMV and Epstein-Barr virus appeared linked to several top co-occurrence clusters. About 17 rarely observed V segments, including chromosome 9 orphons, were excluded from the earlier analysis of some 590 of the donors because counts were too low. In a later genetic analysis, a missense DCLRE1C variant was associated with V-gene and J-gene trimming of TCR beta chains, and the association was replicated in an independent cohort. A group of highly shared sequence variants was considered likely to be a technical artifact of the sequencing pipeline. A later genetic analysis reported fewer N-insertions in productive TCRs among donors in an Asian-associated ancestry cluster than the roughly 700-donor mean. Linkage disequilibrium might explain the correlated functional status among segregating V segments, but an unknown experimental factor could not be excluded. Immune exposure information for the cohort was limited to CMV serostatus. In a later analysis, HLA-associated TCR beta chains were found to be more clonally expanded and to have lower generation probabilities than equally common non-associated chains. The study listed approximately 150 TCR beta chains as associated with cytomegalovirus. Most TCR sequences were seen in very few donors, while some public TCRs were found in many individuals. In an earlier analysis of fewer than 750 of the donors, most TCR beta V segments were observed in productive rearrangements about 87% or about 30% of the time, broadly matching IMGT annotations. The cohort was sequenced for TCR beta chains only, and without alpha or paired-chain data the features that could be detected were limited. According to the authors, the approach could potentially be generalized to other disease states and immunological phenotypes. The presence/absence analyses assumed that sequencing depth was roughly uniform across donors, and that assumption may not be true.

The method was the immunoSEQ multiplex PCR assay. For the multiplex PCR, a mixture combining 60 forward primers for TCR Vbeta segments and 13 reverse primers for TCR Jbeta segments was used. The CDR3 region of rearranged TCR beta genes was amplified from genomic DNA with a multiplex PCR assay. The amplified TCR beta libraries were sequenced on the Illumina HiSeq System as 87-base-pair reads. The authors processed their data as follows. In a later analysis, tens of millions of unique TCR beta chains were counted across the roughly 610 repertoires, and about 9.9 million of these chains were shared by at least two donors. Raw reads were error-corrected and collapsed into unique sequences with a nearest-neighbor algorithm that merged closely related sequences to remove PCR and sequencing errors. Alignment of CDR3 sequences to IMGT reference sequences was used to assign V, D and J gene segments. For a sequence to be retained, at least a six-nucleotide match to both a V gene segment and a J gene segment was required. A rearrangement was called productive if the CDR3 had no stop codons and remained in frame with V and J, and every other rearrangement was called non-productive. Following IMGT convention, CDR3 was defined as the stretch from the second conserved V-encoded cysteine to the conserved J-encoded phenylalanine. Sequences without an unambiguous match to a single V gene segment were excluded from the earlier analysis of approximately 560 of the donors. In an earlier analysis of some 590 of the donors, V segments were called functional above 56.7% productive rearrangements and were called segregating when the between-donor standard deviation exceeded 5%. A statistical classification framework was developed to diagnose cytomegalovirus status using the catalog of TCR beta chain sequences. In a later analysis, V and J genes were assigned by comparing TCR nucleotide sequences against IMGT/GENE-DB human TR gene sequences. The TCRdist pipeline was used in a later analysis to assign CDR3 sequences and most-parsimonious VDJ recombination scenarios. In a later analysis, each TCR beta chain was defined by its CDR3 amino acid sequence together with its V-gene family, and reads lacking a unique V-gene family were excluded. To address suspected cross-contamination and a sequencing artifact, a later analysis removed approximately 600 highly shared, low-generation-probability nucleotide sequences. In a later analysis, a clonal expansion index for each public chain was calculated from normalized within-repertoire ranks of inferred template counts. Generation probabilities in a later analysis came from a VDJ recombination model fitted to out-of-frame rearrangements, and those results were checked against IGoR. Hypergeometric tests were used in a later analysis to score TCR-TCR, TCR-HLA and TCR-CMV co-occurrence, with a repertoire-size bias correction applied to the TCR pairs. False discovery rates were estimated in a later analysis by permuting HLA or CMV assignments 20 times. A later analysis grouped co-occurring TCRs with DBSCAN, adding TCRdist sequence similarity when clustering within HLA-allele-positive subsets. Co-occurrence clustering excluded repertoires with fewer than 30,000 or more than 120,000 public chains, plus five with anomalous nucleotide sharing. The table comes from immuneACCESS by way of TCRdb, which keeps in-frame sequences with V and J called. Part of the clones is missing from these tables; in studies checked, under half for an unresolved V gene and the rest for unknown reasons. V and J calls and clone size are given by that table; D and trimming were obtained from the DNA. This sample is represented by under 150,000 clones; over 65% of them were singletons. The ten largest clones capture roughly 4.2% of the sample.

Sequenced input: PBMCs. The sequence was collected from a woman aged 40 to 50 in good health and CMV-seropositive. The chain employs TRBV5-1 and TRBJ2-5; the best D guess is TRBD2, with 5 bases matching. The CDR3: CASSLTDWYQETQYF. The DNA reads TGCGCCAGCAGTTTAACGGACTGGTACCAAGAGACCCAGTACTTC.